The T cell receptor beta chain under discussion was sequenced for a study of shared clonotypes between healthy human individuals. Study results and caveats: Enrolling few donors narrowed the genetic and exposure-history diversity that was represented. The researchers took only blood, and tissue repertoires probably look different. Naive subsets, compared against memory subsets, generally had larger estimated richness values.

As to this clone: Its cognate antigen is unknown.

V lost 1 base and J lost 2, with 17 bases in between. The germline V gene has CDR1 SGDLS and CDR2 YYNGEE. CDR3 size: 17 residues. The genomic DNA of each subset was split evenly across several immunoSEQ plates. Sequencing used immunoSEQ multiplex PCR; TCRdb keeps in-frame clones, though not all of them. The sample has a few million clones; approximately 90% are singletons. The sequenced material came from naive CD4+ T cells from PBMCs. Subset reported: CD45RA+ positively selected. The clonotype originates from a man aged 18 to 35 in good health. Some clones in this sample may be carry-over from other donors' samples. The chain combines TRBV9 with TRBJ2-3; possibly TRBD2 for D (5 bases). CDR3 protein: CASSVRAQAGSTDTQYF. As DNA, the CDR3 is TGTGCCAGCAGCGTAAGAGCTCAGGCGGGTTCCACAGATACGCAGTATTTT.